Listed here are 19 T cell receptor beta chains from one sample, sequenced in a study of blood T cells in healthy people across ages. For the second PCR, which ran for 7 to 11 cycles, a sample-barcoded 5' primer and a J-beta primer mix were used. Using its own MiXCR run on the 5' RACE reads, TCRdb lists one record per CDR3 protein. Of around 500,000 distinct CDR3 sequences in the sample, around half are singletons; the top ten hold around 23%. Sequencing was done on a sample of blood. The receptors shown here come from an elderly man in good health.

A note on this clonotype: This may be a read error: a much more frequent sequence differs by one nucleotide. V gene TRBV20-1 combines with J gene TRBJ2-5; 10 bases line up with TRBD2. V trimming: 1 base; J trimming: 11 bases; junction bases outside the gene matches: 16. The CDR3 sequence is 16 residues long. Germline CDR1 DFQATT, CDR2 SNEGSKA (reference sequence). CDR3 DNA: TGCAGTGCTAGAGCCAGCGGGAGGGGCTCCTACAATGAGCAGTACTTC. This gives the protein CSARASGRGSYNEQYF.

The chain has TRBV29-1 and TRBJ2-1, with 7 bases aligning to TRBD2. Looked up from germline, CDR1 is SQVTM and CDR2 is ANQGSEA. The CDR3 has 17 amino acids. The junction had 27 bases not matched to a gene; V was cut back by 4 bases and J by 15 bases. DNA for the CDR3: TGCAGCGTTGTGGACCCACACACTAAAATACGTGCGGGAGTAATGTTCTTC. It yields the protein CSVVDPHTKIRAGVMFF.

The CDR3 spells CASSLQDQPQHF. DNA for the CDR3: TGTGCCAGCAGCTTGCAGGATCAGCCCCAGCATTTT. This chain uses TRBV7-2 with TRBJ1-5; D ambiguous. The CDR3 sequence is 12 residues long. Germline V gene data show CDR1 as SGHTA and CDR2 as FQGNSA. Trimming took off 3 bases at V and 5 bases at J, with 5 bases between the two ends.

The chain carries TRBV2 and TRBJ2-1, with D unclear. Germline values: CDR1 SNHLY, CDR2 FYNNEI. The CDR3 consists of 13 residues. Deletions cut 0 bases from V and 15 bases from J, with 15 bases between. The CDR3 sequence is CASSEALGCRAFF. The CDR3 DNA is TGTGCCAGCAGTGAAGCGCTGGGTTGCAGAGCGTTCTTC.

This clonotype was seen repeatedly, ten times or more. This chain links TRBV6-5 with TRBJ2-1; perhaps TRBD2 as D (6 bases). Trimming removed 7 bases from V and 8 bases from J, with 18 bases in between. CDR3 length: 14 residues. The germline gives CDR1 MNHEY, CDR2 SVGAGI. For the CDR3, the DNA is TGTGCCAGCACCGCGGCGGGACGAGGCGATGAGCAGTTCTTC. Protein sequence: CASTAAGRGDEQFF.

V gene TRBV7-9 combines with J gene TRBJ2-7, with 12 bases fitting TRBD1. The CDR3 runs 15 residues. The V gene's germline CDR1 is SEHNR and CDR2 FQNEAQ (reference sequence). Losses at the gene ends were 5 bases for V and 2 bases for J; bases not matched to a gene: 4. As DNA, the CDR3 is TGTGCCAGCAGCGCGGGGACAGGGGGCCCCTACGAGCAGTACTTC. As protein: CASSAGTGGPYEQYF.

This clonotype came up a few times. V is TRBV7-2 and J is TRBJ2-7; a possible D gene is TRBD2 (6 bases). The V gene's germline CDR1 is SGHTA and CDR2 FQGNSA. This CDR3 region has 16 residues. V lost 0 bases and J lost 0, with 12 bases in between. CDR3 DNA: TGTGCCAGCAGCTTAGCGTCGGGGGTCCTCTCCTACGAGCAGTACTTC. This gives the protein CASSLASGVLSYEQYF.

A few counts support this clonotype. CDR3 amino acids: CSVGTGGVNEQYF. The CDR3 DNA reads as TGCAGCGTTGGGACAGGGGGAGTGAACGAGCAGTACTTC. The chain combines TRBV29-1 with TRBJ2-7, with 10 bases fitting TRBD1. Germline CDR1 reads SQVTM; CDR2 reads ANQGSEA. The trim removed 4 bases at V and 5 bases at J, leaving 5 bases unmatched. This CDR3 contains 13 residues.

Only a few counts were recorded for this clonotype. In DNA, the CDR3 is TGTGCCAGCAGCCCCCTGACGCACCAAGAGACCCAGTACTTC. Translated: CASSPLTHQETQYF. The chain links TRBV9 to TRBJ2-5; D not certain. The CDR3 length is 14 residues. Between the trimmed V and J ends, which lost 4 bases and 0 bases, there was a span of 10 bases. In germline, CDR1 is SGDLS, CDR2 YYNGEE.

This clonotype has just a few counts. This may be a read error: a much more frequent sequence differs by one nucleotide. This chain joins TRBV3-1 and TRBJ2-7, with D uncertain. The CDR3 consists of 13 residues. In germline, CDR1 is LGHDT, CDR2 YNNKEL (reference sequence). Deletions cut 4 bases from V and 3 bases from J, with 10 bases between. The DNA for the CDR3 is TGTGCCAGCAGCCCCCGGGTCAACTACGAGCAGTACTTC. It encodes CASSPRVNYEQYF.

This chain connects TRBV27 to TRBJ2-2; TRBD2 matches at 8 bases. Trimming at V came to 5 bases and at J to 6 bases, leaving 11 bases not matched to a gene. The CDR3 runs 16 residues. Germline loops: CDR1 MNHEY, CDR2 SMNVEV (reference sequence). In DNA, the CDR3 is TGTGCCAGCAGTAGCCCCCGCGGGGGGAAGGCCGGGGAGCTGTTTTTT. It codes for CASSSPRGGKAGELFF.

This clonotype was counted between two and nine times. The chain uses TRBV20-1 and TRBJ2-5, with D uncertain. The CDR3 length is 13 residues. V lost 1 base and J 5 bases, leaving 11 bases between the germline ends. CDR1 and CDR2 from the germline V gene are DFQATT and SNEGSKA (reference sequence). CDR3 in DNA: TGCAGTGCTAGAGTCTGGACCGGGGAGACCCAGTACTTC. Its translation is CSARVWTGETQYF.

This clonotype was found many times. The chain joins TRBV6-6 to TRBJ1-5; no firm D call. The CDR3 extends over 13 amino acids. V was trimmed by 1 base and J by 0 bases, leaving 1 base between them. Germline V gene sequence: CDR1 MNHNY, CDR2 SVGAGI (reference sequence). CDR3 loop: CASSYYSNQPQHF. The CDR3 DNA reads TGTGCCAGCAGTTACTATAGCAATCAGCCCCAGCATTTT.

This sequence joins TRBV20-1 and TRBJ2-1; TRBD2 matches at 11 bases. CDR3 length equals 16 residues. With 3 bases clipped from V and 9 bases from J, the junction kept 13 bases outside the gene matches. From germline, CDR1 is DFQATT and CDR2 SNEGSKA (reference sequence). The CDR3 DNA reads as TGCAGTGCTAGGTCTCTAGCGGGAGGATTAGTACGTGAGCAGTTCTTC. This gives the protein CSARSLAGGLVREQFF.

V is TRBV11-2 and J is TRBJ2-1, with 11 bases identical to TRBD2. CDR1 SGHAT and CDR2 FQNNGV come from the germline V gene. The CDR3 is 21 amino acids. V gave up 5 bases and J gave up 0 bases; unmatched junction bases: 18. The CDR3 sequence is CASSPLGVGTSGRSSYNEQFF. CDR3 DNA: TGTGCCAGCAGCCCGCTGGGGGTGGGGACTAGCGGAAGGAGCTCCTACAATGAGCAGTTCTTC.

This clonotype was seen a few times. The chain links TRBV4-1 to TRBJ2-1, with 12 bases that match TRBD2. CDR1 is MGHRA and CDR2 is YSYEKL in the germline V gene. The CDR3 runs 18 residues. The ends lost 0 bases at V and 7 bases at J; junction bases unmatched: 10. The CDR3 here is CASSQDTSGGHGGNEQFF. CDR3 DNA: TGCGCCAGCAGCCAAGATACTAGCGGGGGGCACGGGGGAAATGAGCAGTTCTTC.

The V and J genes are TRBV7-8 and TRBJ1-2; TRBD1 might be the D (5 bases). The germline gives CDR1 SGHVS, CDR2 FQNEAQ. Between the trimmed V and J ends, which lost 3 bases and 5 bases, there was a span of 16 bases. CDR3 length: 15 residues. The CDR3 loop is CASSLTPGTAYGYTF. The CDR3 DNA follows: TGTGCCAGCAGCTTGACCCCCGGGACGGCTTATGGCTACACCTTC.

This clonotype was counted a few times. This chain connects TRBV6-5 to TRBJ2-1; D remains unclear. Per the germline V gene, CDR1 is MNHEY and CDR2 is SVGAGI. This CDR3 spans 14 amino acids. Trimming left V 2 bases short and J 5 bases short, with 10 bases between. The CDR3 is CASSYEVDNNEQFF. As DNA, the CDR3 is TGTGCCAGCAGTTACGAGGTCGATAACAATGAGCAGTTCTTC.

Comment on this clonotype: Being one base from a much bigger clone, this may be a read error. V gene TRBV6-6 combines with J gene TRBJ2-5; 8 positions agree with TRBD2. The J call could be wrong; TRBJ2-7 is a better fit for the DNA end. The CDR3 consists of 14 residues. Germline V gene sequence: CDR1 MNHNY, CDR2 SVGAGI (reference sequence). The chain's CDR3 is CASSTSSGSYEQYF. The CDR3 region has the DNA TGTGCCAGCAGTACCTCTAGCGGGTCCTACGAGCAGTACTTC.